The 12 T cell receptor beta chains listed next were all sequenced from one sample in a study of blood T cell repertoires in COVID-19. Using immunoSEQ multiplex PCR, the repertoire was profiled, and TCRdb retains in-frame clones only, with some absent. The data contain over 35,000 clones, more than 70% of them singletons. Sequenced material: peripheral blood. Receptor source: a man aged 60-69 years with active or convalescent COVID-19.

The sample holds one count of this clone. The chain joins TRBV7-2 to TRBJ2-5, with TRBD1 as a possible D gene (6 bases). The CDR3 sequence is 12 residues long. The ends were cut back, 0 bases at V and 7 bases at J, with 6 bases in the middle. CDR1 and CDR2 from the germline V gene are SGHTA and FQGNSA. The CDR3 DNA reads as TGTGCCAGCAGCTTAGCAGGGGGGACCCAGTACTTC. It yields the protein CASSLAGGTQYF.

This clone was recorded a few times. The chain has TRBV10-3 and TRBJ1-2; 9 bases line up with TRBD1. Germline V CDR1 and CDR2: ENHRY, SYGVKD. The CDR3 consists of 13 residues. The ends lost 3 bases at V and 8 bases at J; junction bases unmatched: 4. This chain's CDR3 is CAISEQGAMGYTF. CDR3 coding DNA: TGTGCCATCAGTGAACAGGGGGCGATGGGCTACACCTTC.

This rearrangement joins TRBV10-3 to TRBJ1-6; 9 bases are a match to TRBD1. V lost 5 bases and J lost 5; bases outside the gene matches: 4. CDR1 is ENHRY and CDR2 is SYGVKD in the germline V gene. This CDR3 spans 15 amino acids. Written as DNA, the CDR3 is TGTGCCATCAGTTCGGGACAGGGAGATAATTCACCCCTCCACTTT. This gives the protein CAISSGQGDNSPLHF.

The chain employs TRBV5-5 and TRBJ1-4; D gene uncertain. The CDR3 spans 15 residues. Trimming removed 2 bases at V and 5 bases at J, with 13 bases between. Germline CDR1 is SGHKS and CDR2 is YYEKEE (reference sequence). The CDR3 DNA sequence: TGTGCCAGCAGCTTCTTGTACGGCGGGAATGAAAAACTGTTTTTT. It translates to CASSFLYGGNEKLFF.

The V call is TRBV6-2 or TRBV6-3, the J call TRBJ2-5; TRBD2 matches 14 bases. The J segment lost 2 bases and the V segment lost 6 bases, leaving 5 bases of the junction unmatched. CDR3 length equals 16 residues. Germline CDR1 reads MNHEY; CDR2 reads SVGEGT. CDR3 region: CASSNGLAGGQETQYF. The CDR3, as DNA: TGTGCCAGCAGCAACGGACTAGCGGGAGGTCAAGAGACCCAGTACTTC.

The V call is TRBV24-1, the J call TRBJ2-5; 9 bases fit TRBD1. The CDR3 consists of 14 residues. The junction had 6 bases not matched to a gene; V was cut back by 4 bases and J by 7 bases. Germline V gene sequence: CDR1 KGHDR, CDR2 SFDVKD. In DNA form, the CDR3 reads TGTGCCACCAGTGACCGGGGACAGGGCGGGACCCAGTACTTC. Protein: CATSDRGQGGTQYF.

V gene TRBV18 combines with J gene TRBJ2-5; tentatively, D is TRBD1 (6 bases). Trimming shortened V by 3 bases and J by 1 base, and 12 bases separated the two germline ends. The germline V gene encodes CDR1 KGHSH and CDR2 LQKENI. The CDR3 loop spans 15 amino acids. The CDR3 is CASSPYLDSQETQYF. Written as DNA, the CDR3 is TGTGCCAGCTCACCGTATCTGGACAGCCAAGAGACCCAGTACTTC.

There are a few counts of this clone. This chain uses TRBV6-5 with TRBJ2-7; D perhaps matches TRBD1 (5 bases). The CDR3 covers 14 residues. CDR1 is MNHEY and CDR2 is SVGAGI in the germline V gene. Trimming removed 10 bases at V and 2 bases at J, with 18 bases between. The CDR3 is CATRTFALPYEQYV. The CDR3, as DNA: TGTGCCACCAGGACATTCGCCCTTCCCTACGAGCAGTACGTC.

This rearrangement joins TRBV7-9 to TRBJ1-1; D is possibly TRBD1 (6 bases). This CDR3 has 15 amino acids. Trimming shortened V by 5 bases and J by 1 base, and 14 bases separated the two germline ends. Germline V CDR1 and CDR2: SEHNR, FQNEAQ (reference sequence). DNA of the CDR3: TGTGCCAGCAGCCAACCACAGGGTGGGAACACTGAAGCTTTCTTT. It is translated as CASSQPQGGNTEAFF.

The rearrangement uses TRBV27 and TRBJ2-1; 16 bases map to TRBD2. Germline V CDR1 and CDR2: MNHEY, SMNVEV (reference sequence). Trimming at V came to 5 bases and at J to 5 bases, leaving 12 bases not matched to a gene. CDR3 length: 19 residues. The CDR3 is CASSPASGLAGGAHNEQFF. CDR3 in DNA: TGTGCCAGCAGTCCAGCATCGGGACTAGCGGGGGGGGCCCACAATGAGCAGTTCTTC.

J is TRBJ1-2 and V is TRBV28; the D gene is possibly TRBD1 (6 bases). CDR3 length: 14 amino acids. Trimming cost V 7 bases and J 5 bases, with 17 bases left between them. Germline V lookup: CDR1 MDHEN, CDR2 SYDVKM. CDR3 sequence: CASKDQGFRYGYTF. The CDR3 nucleotides are TGTGCCAGCAAAGATCAGGGGTTCCGATATGGCTACACCTTC.

The chain couples TRBV28 to TRBJ1-2; tentative D call: TRBD1 (6 bases). The germline V gene has CDR1 MDHEN and CDR2 SYDVKM. V lost 6 bases to trimming and J lost 5 bases, with 7 bases between them. CDR3 size: 11 residues. The CDR3 sequence is CASSQGYGYTF. CDR3 sequence (DNA): TGTGCCAGCAGCCAGGGGTATGGCTACACCTTC.